These 9 T cell receptor beta chains came from one sample sequenced in a study of blood T cell repertoires in COVID-19 (TCRdb year 2020). The protocol used for the library was the immunoSEQ multiplex PCR assay. Not all clones reach the TCRdb copy of this immuneACCESS table, which keeps in-frame sequences only. Checked studies attribute under half of the gap to unresolved V genes and leave the rest unexplained. The sample includes about 42,000 clones, with 92% observed a single time. Under 9.5% of the sample lies in the top ten. The sample taken for sequencing was peripheral blood. All receptors come from a man between 45 and 60 years old with active COVID-19.

The J gene is TRBJ2-1, the V gene TRBV5-1; D not resolved. Germline values: CDR1 SGHRS, CDR2 YFSETQ. The CDR3 extends over 17 amino acids. Trimming removed 0 bases from V and 0 bases from J, with 13 bases in between. Written as DNA, the CDR3 is TGCGCCAGCAGCTTGGCCCCTATCCCTAGCTCCTACAATGAGCAGTTCTTC. Residues: CASSLAPIPSSYNEQFF.

The CDR3 is CASSPFGVSGGANVLTF. The CDR3 coding sequence is TGTGCCAGCTCACCTTTCGGAGTGAGCGGTGGGGCCAACGTCCTGACTTTC. This chain links TRBV18 with TRBJ2-6; TRBD2 might be the D (5 bases). The CDR3 runs 17 residues. V lost 3 bases and J lost 3, with 15 bases in between. Germline V CDR1 and CDR2: KGHSH, LQKENI.

The CDR3: CASSPRTGGSFQPQHF. In DNA form, the CDR3 reads TGTGCCAGCAGTCCTAGGACAGGTGGAAGTTTTCAGCCCCAGCATTTT. The rearrangement links TRBV28 to TRBJ1-5; 7 bases line up with TRBD1. Germline CDR1 MDHEN, CDR2 SYDVKM. V lost 5 bases and J lost 6; bases outside the gene matches: 13. CDR3 length: 16 residues.

This chain connects TRBV10-1 to TRBJ2-3; 11 bases map to TRBD2. V lost 0 bases, J lost 2 bases, and 1 base stayed unmatched. The CDR3 is made up of 16 amino acids. Germline CDR1 is WNHNN and CDR2 is SYGVQD (reference sequence). Here the CDR3 reads CASSESSGRVTDTQYF. CDR3 nucleotide sequence: TGCGCCAGCAGTGAGTCTAGCGGGAGGGTCACAGATACGCAGTATTTT.

The chain is built from TRBV4-1 and TRBJ2-7; 11 bases are a match to TRBD1. Germline V CDR1 and CDR2: MGHRA, YSYEKL. CDR3 length: 17 residues. V was clipped by 3 bases and J by 9 bases; unmatched bases: 16. CDR3 nucleotide sequence: TGCGCCAGCAGCCACCTGGGGAGGGACAGGGGGTTCCACGCGCAGTACTTC. Translating it yields CASSHLGRDRGFHAQYF.

The chain couples TRBV28 to TRBJ1-6; 9 positions match TRBD1. The CDR3 has 14 amino acids. Germline V gene lookup returns CDR1 MDHEN and CDR2 SYDVKM. V lost 4 bases to trimming and J lost 8 bases; unmatched junction nucleotides: 3. CDR3 sequence: CASSYRTGDSPLHF. The CDR3 nucleotides are TGTGCCAGCAGTTATAGGACAGGGGATTCACCCCTCCACTTT.

This clone came up once. CDR3 nucleotides: TGTGCCAGTAGCGGACTAGCCGGCACAGATACGCAGTATTTT. This encodes CASSGLAGTDTQYF. The chain uses TRBV19 and TRBJ2-3, with 8 nucleotides matching TRBD2. After removal of 6 bases from V and 1 base from J, the junction contained 3 bases not matched to a gene. CDR1 is LNHDA and CDR2 is SQIVND in the germline V gene (reference sequence). This CDR3 is 14 amino acids long.

This clone was seen once. The chain has TRBV24-1 and TRBJ2-7; TRBD1 matches at 8 bases. The V gene's germline CDR1 is KGHDR and CDR2 SFDVKD. The CDR3 runs to 14 residues. The junction had 5 bases not matched to a gene; V was cut back by 5 bases and J by 3 bases. The CDR3 reads CATSGGTGGYEQYF. The DNA for the CDR3 is TGTGCCACCAGTGGAGGGACAGGCGGCTACGAGCAGTACTTC.

This clone was recorded once. The chain combines TRBV5-6 with TRBJ2-7, with a tentative D call TRBD1 (5 bases). The ends were cut back, 2 bases at V and 4 bases at J, with 10 bases in the middle. The CDR3 spans 13 residues. In germline, CDR1 is SGHDT, CDR2 YYEEEE. The CDR3 region is CASSFLSGYEQYF. Written as DNA, the CDR3 is TGTGCCAGCAGCTTCTTGTCAGGGTACGAGCAGTACTTC. The variable domain in full, completed from reference TRBV5-6 and TRBJ2-7, reads DAGVTQSPTHLIKTRGQQVTLRCSPKSGHDTVSWYQQALGQGPQFIFQYYEEEERQRGNFPDRFSGHQFPNYSSELNVNALLLGDSALYLCASSFLSGYEQYFGPGTRLTVT.